This T cell receptor (beta chain) emerged from a study of response to subunit inactivated influenza vaccine. Study-wide findings and caveats: That few new T cells are recruited by each seasonal influenza vaccination was the authors' suggestion.

Worth noting for this clonotype: The antigen remains undetermined.

The CDR3 length is 14 residues. With 1 base removed from V and 5 bases from J, the gap between germline ends came to 8 bases. The V gene's germline CDR1 is ENHRY and CDR2 SYGVKD. Via MiXCR, TCRdb re-called the RT-PCR reads, giving one row per CDR3 protein. The sample has roughly 780,000 distinct CDR3 sequences, roughly 18% seen once. The chain is built from TRBV10-3 and TRBJ2-2, with TRBD2 as a possible D gene (5 bases). This specimen consisted of PBMCs from blood, obtained more than 4 days after vaccination. The TCR was taken from a man in his fifties who received an inactivated influenza vaccine. The CDR3 protein is CAISELGRTGELFF. CDR3 bases: TGTGCCATCAGTGAGTTGGGGAGAACCGGGGAGCTGTTTTTT.